This is a list of T cell receptor beta chains from one sample in a study of T cell responses to AZD1222 COVID-19 vaccine. Generated by immunoSEQ multiplex PCR, the TCRdb table keeps only in-frame clones and is missing some. The repertoire consists of some 150,000 clones, with roughly 89% occurring once and the leading ten covering 5.2%. The sample in question was peripheral blood, obtained on day 0 of AZD1222 vaccination. Receptors were obtained from an adult in good health. Each CDR3 is given with its conserved first and last residue. A D gene is named only where the DNA matches it firmly.

v_gene: TRBV2
j_gene: TRBJ2-1
d_gene: TRBD2
len: 15
CDR3nt: TGTGCCATCGAAGAAGGACTAGCGGGGCACAATGAGCAGTTCTTC
CDR3aa: CAIEEGLAGHNEQFF

v_gene: TRBV7-9
j_gene: TRBJ1-1
d_gene: TRBD1
len: 16
CDR3nt: TGTGCCAGCAGCACCAGACAGGGATCCATGAACACTGAAGCTTTCTTT
CDR3aa: CASSTRQGSMNTEAFF

v_gene: TRBV7-2
j_gene: TRBJ2-7
d_gene: TRBD2
len: 15
CDR3nt: TGTGCCAGCAGCTTACGGGTAGCGGGTGCCTACGAGCAGTACTTC
CDR3aa: CASSLRVAGAYEQYF

v_gene: TRBV7-2
j_gene: TRBJ2-1
d_gene: TRBD2
len: 15
CDR3nt: TGTGCCAGCAGCCCTAGCGGGGGGCTTTACAATGAGCAGTTCTTC
CDR3aa: CASSPSGGLYNEQFF

v_gene: TRBV7-6
j_gene: TRBJ2-1
d_gene: .
len: 16
CDR3nt: TGTGCCAGCAGCTTACTTAGCGCCAGCTCCTACAATGAGCAGTTCTTC
CDR3aa: CASSLLSASSYNEQFF

v_gene: TRBV6-5
j_gene: TRBJ2-5
d_gene: TRBD2
len: 15
CDR3nt: TGTGCCAGCACGGACGTAGCGGGGATTTTTGAGACCCAGTACTTC
CDR3aa: CASTDVAGIFETQYF

v_gene: TRBV29-1
j_gene: TRBJ1-4
d_gene: .
len: 13
CDR3nt: TGCAGCGTCGCCCCCCAGGGGAATGAAAAACTGTTTTTT
CDR3aa: CSVAPQGNEKLFF

v_gene: TRBV19
j_gene: TRBJ1-5
d_gene: TRBD1
len: 13
CDR3nt: TGTGCCAGTATTGGGACAGTCAATCAGCCCCAGCATTTT
CDR3aa: CASIGTVNQPQHF

v_gene: TRBV9
j_gene: TRBJ2-3
d_gene: TRBD2
len: 16
CDR3nt: TGTGCCAGCAGCGTAGTAATTAGCGGGGCCGCAGATACGCAGTATTTT
CDR3aa: CASSVVISGAADTQYF

v_gene: TRBV27
j_gene: TRBJ2-7
d_gene: TRBD2
len: 17
CDR3nt: TGTGCCAGCAGTTTATTCCCACCAGCGGGAACGGGCTACGAGCAGTACTTC
CDR3aa: CASSLFPPAGTGYEQYF

v_gene: TRBV7-3
j_gene: TRBJ1-2
d_gene: .
len: 16
CDR3nt: TGTGCCAGCAGCTTAAGTCACACGGGGGGCGGCTATGGCTACACCTTC
CDR3aa: CASSLSHTGGGYGYTF

v_gene: TRBV12-3/TRBV12-4
j_gene: TRBJ2-3
d_gene: .
len: 11
CDR3nt: TGTGCCAGCAGTAACACAGATACGCAGTATTTT
CDR3aa: CASSNTDTQYF

v_gene: TRBV6-5
j_gene: TRBJ1-2
d_gene: .
len: 13
CDR3nt: TGTGCCAGCACCCGGACCGAGGGCTATGGCTACACCTTC
CDR3aa: CASTRTEGYGYTF

v_gene: TRBV2
j_gene: TRBJ2-7
d_gene: TRBD1
len: 14
CDR3nt: TGTGCCAGCAGCCCGGACAGGGGCCCGTACGAGCAGTACTTC
CDR3aa: CASSPDRGPYEQYF

v_gene: TRBV4-1
j_gene: TRBJ1-6
d_gene: .
len: 19
CDR3nt: TGCGCCAGCAGCCAATCCTGGGGGAATCGGTTCAACGCTCCATCACCCCTCCACTTT
CDR3aa: CASSQSWGNRFNAPSPLHF

v_gene: TRBV2
j_gene: TRBJ1-4
d_gene: .
len: 14
CDR3nt: TGTGCCACCAAGGGGGGAGCAACTAATGAAAAACTGTTTTTT
CDR3aa: CATKGGATNEKLFF

v_gene: TRBV5-1
j_gene: TRBJ2-2
d_gene: .
len: 16
CDR3nt: TGCGCCAGCAGCTTGGCTCAGGGGACGAACACCGGGGAGCTGTTTTTT
CDR3aa: CASSLAQGTNTGELFF

v_gene: TRBV4-1
j_gene: TRBJ2-7
d_gene: TRBD2
len: 17
CDR3nt: TGCGCCAGCAGCCAAGAGCCCCCTGCGGGAGGGTTATACGAGCAGTACTTC
CDR3aa: CASSQEPPAGGLYEQYF

v_gene: TRBV7-9
j_gene: TRBJ2-5
d_gene: TRBD1
len: 16
CDR3nt: TGTGCCAGCAGGAAAAACGCCTACGGACAGGGGGCAACCCAGTACTTC
CDR3aa: CASRKNAYGQGATQYF

v_gene: TRBV9
j_gene: TRBJ1-6
d_gene: TRBD1
len: 15
CDR3nt: TGTGCCAGCAGCGTAAAGGGACAGGTTAATTCACCCCTCCACTTT
CDR3aa: CASSVKGQVNSPLHF

v_gene: TRBV13
j_gene: TRBJ2-5
d_gene: .
len: 13
CDR3nt: TGTGCCAGCAGCCCGTTGACCCTAGAGACCCAGTACTTC
CDR3aa: CASSPLTLETQYF

v_gene: TRBV11-2
j_gene: TRBJ2-3
d_gene: TRBD2
len: 15
CDR3nt: TGTGCCAGCACCCGGACTAGCTCACCGGGGGATACGCAGTATTTT
CDR3aa: CASTRTSSPGDTQYF